Shown below are 23 T cell receptor beta chains from a single sample sequenced in a study of T-cell reconstitution after alpha-beta-depleted transplantation in children. As it was prepared, the TCRbeta library received unique molecular identifiers. MiXCR, run by TCRdb on the PCR reads, gives a single entry per CDR3 protein. The table includes 250,000 to 300,000 distinct CDR3 sequences, over 9.5% detected once. The sequencing used PBMCs, collected before TCRalphabeta/CD19-depleted stem cell transplant. The source of these receptors is a boy under two years old with acute myeloid leukemia, due to receive a stem cell transplant.

There are many counts of this clonotype. The chain joins TRBV29-1 to TRBJ2-7; TRBD1 matches at 8 bases. From germline, CDR1 is SQVTM and CDR2 ANQGSEA. CDR3 length: 13 residues. Trimming at V came to 6 bases and at J to 5 bases, leaving 9 bases not matched to a gene. CDR3 coding DNA: TGCAGCGTCGCGACAGGGGTTCGGAACGAGCAGTACTTC. Protein: CSVATGVRNEQYF.

The chain couples TRBV7-8 to TRBJ2-6; D is possibly TRBD1 or TRBD2 (5 bases each). The CDR3 runs to 15 residues. The V gene lost 5 bases and the J gene lost 11 bases, with 19 bases spanning the gap. From germline, CDR1 is SGHVS and CDR2 FQNEAQ. This CDR3 is CASSPRWGRGYVLTF. The DNA of the CDR3 is TGTGCCAGCAGCCCGCGTTGGGGACGGGGATACGTCCTGACTTTC.

CDR3 sequence: CASTWGRSTDTQYF. CDR3 bases: TGTGCCAGCACCTGGGGCAGGAGCACAGATACGCAGTATTTT. V and J are TRBV7-9 and TRBJ2-3, with D possibly matching TRBD1 (5 bases). Trimming cost V 7 bases and J 0 bases, with 11 bases left between them. Germline loops: CDR1 SEHNR, CDR2 FQNEAQ (reference sequence). The CDR3 is made up of 14 amino acids.

This clonotype was observed many times. The germline gene is not matched at one end of the junction; a read error may be the cause. The chain links TRBV5-1 to TRBJ2-5; D is unresolved. CDR1 SGHRS and CDR2 YFSETQ come from the germline V gene. The CDR3 runs 10 residues. The CDR3 protein is CASSLDRLLF. CDR3 in DNA: TGCGCCAGCAGCTTGGATCGACTCCTCTTC. Variable domain in full (rest from reference TRBV5-1 and TRBJ2-5): KAGVTQTPRYLIKTRGQQVTLSCSPISGHRSVSWYQQTPGQGLQFLFEYFSETQRNKGNFPGRFSGRQFSNSRSEMNVSTLELGDSALYLCASSLDRLLFGPGTRLLVL.

This clonotype was counted ten times or more. V is TRBV12-3 or TRBV12-4 and J is TRBJ2-7; 10 nucleotides line up with TRBD2. V was clipped by 6 bases and J by 5 bases; unmatched bases: 10. This CDR3 has 15 residues. CDR3 sequence reads: CASSSRAGGPHEQYF. The CDR3 DNA reads as TGTGCCAGCAGCTCCCGAGCGGGGGGGCCTCACGAGCAGTACTTC.

This clonotype was seen repeatedly, ten times or more. The chain uses TRBV4-3 and TRBJ2-5, with 12 bases lining up with TRBD1. Germline V CDR1 and CDR2: LGHNA, YSLEER. With 6 bases clipped from V and 5 bases from J, the junction kept 7 bases outside the gene matches. This CDR3 comprises 15 residues. The CDR3 nucleotides are TGCGCCAGCAGTCCTCGGGACAGGGGGCCGGAGACCCAGTACTTC. It specifies CASSPRDRGPETQYF.

This clonotype was picked up many times. The genes are TRBV10-2 and TRBJ2-7; TRBD2 agrees at 12 bases. The CDR3 is made up of 15 amino acids. V was clipped by 6 bases and J by 3 bases; unmatched bases: 6. The germline gives CDR1 WSHSY, CDR2 SAAADI. The CDR3 DNA is TGCGCCAGCAGCAACCGACTAGCGGGAGACTACGAGCAGTACTTC. Translation: CASSNRLAGDYEQYF.

There are many counts of this clonotype. The chain couples TRBV18 to TRBJ2-4; no clear D. Looked up from germline, CDR1 is KGHSH and CDR2 is LQKENI. The CDR3 is made up of 15 amino acids. Trimming removed 2 bases at V and 3 bases at J, with 11 bases between. The CDR3 sequence: CASSPRAPDKNIQYF. The CDR3 bases are TGTGCCAGCTCACCAAGGGCGCCAGACAAAAACATTCAGTACTTC.

The sample holds many counts of this clonotype. CDR3 protein: CATSRGGTGNTGELFF. The DNA of the CDR3 is TGTGCCACCAGCAGAGGGGGGACAGGGAACACCGGGGAGCTGTTTTTT. The chain couples TRBV15 to TRBJ2-2; 8 bases are a match to TRBD1. Germline V gives CDR1 LNHNV, CDR2 YYDKDF (reference sequence). This CDR3 is 16 amino acids long. The ends lost 1 base at V and 1 base at J; junction bases unmatched: 2.

This clonotype appeared a few times. V and J are TRBV28 and TRBJ1-6; maybe TRBD1 (5 bases). This CDR3 contains 14 residues. Trimming left V 6 bases short and J 14 bases short, with 20 bases between. CDR1 and CDR2 from the germline V gene are MDHEN and SYDVKM. CDR3 sequence reads: CASSISGTPKALHF. In DNA form, the CDR3 reads TGTGCCAGCAGCATATCCGGGACGCCTAAAGCCCTCCACTTT.

The table lists this clonotype with many counts. The genes are TRBV4-3 and TRBJ2-5; 10 bases match TRBD2. V was pared by 1 base and J by 6 bases, with 5 bases of the junction left unmatched. Germline V CDR1 and CDR2: LGHNA, YSLEER. This CDR3 has 15 residues. Here the CDR3 reads CASSQAASGRQTQYF. The CDR3 bases are TGCGCCAGCAGCCAAGCTGCTAGCGGGAGACAGACCCAGTACTTC.

The chain combines TRBV20-1 with TRBJ2-2; D call uncertain. The CDR3 sequence is 11 residues long. Trimming left V 1 base short and J 9 bases short, with 6 bases between. In germline, CDR1 is DFQATT, CDR2 SNEGSKA (reference sequence). The CDR3 DNA follows: TGCAGTGCTAGAGGGTCCTGGGAGCTGTTTTTT. This codes for CSARGSWELFF.

This clonotype was detected only once. The chain has TRBV30 and TRBJ2-7; D gene unclear. With 2 bases removed from V and 2 bases from J, the gap between germline ends came to 16 bases. Germline lookup yields CDR1 GTSNPN and CDR2 SVGIG (reference sequence). The CDR3 runs to 15 residues. The DNA for the CDR3 is TGTGCCTGGAGTCCCGCTATCTCTGGCCCCTACGAGCAGTACTTC. Protein product: CAWSPAISGPYEQYF.

This clonotype occurred a few times. The gene calls are TRBV12-3 or TRBV12-4 and TRBJ2-7; 9 bases are a match to TRBD1. After removal of 8 bases from V and 0 bases from J, the junction contained 5 bases not matched to a gene. The length of the CDR3 is 14 residues. CDR3 DNA sequence: TGTGCCAGCGCTCGACAGGGGGTCTCCTACGAGCAGTACTTC. Its protein is CASARQGVSYEQYF.

The table lists this clonotype with many counts. This chain links TRBV27 with TRBJ2-2; TRBD2 matches 10 bases. The germline gives CDR1 MNHEY, CDR2 SMNVEV (reference sequence). Trimming at V came to 6 bases and at J to 3 bases, leaving 19 bases not matched to a gene. CDR3 size: 20 residues. The CDR3 bases are TGTGCCAGCAGGATAAGGTCAGGGGGCGGTCTAGCGGGGGACACCGGGGAGCTGTTTTTT. Residues: CASRIRSGGGLAGDTGELFF.

In this sample, this clonotype turned up many times. The CDR3 region has the DNA TGTGCCAGCAGCTTAGGCCCCGGGACAGCAAGGACAGATACGCAGTATTTT. Amino acids: CASSLGPGTARTDTQYF. This chain connects TRBV7-7 to TRBJ2-3; 7 bases are a match to TRBD1. The CDR3 is 17 residues long. The germline gives CDR1 SSHAT, CDR2 FNYEAQ (reference sequence). J lost 3 bases, V lost 1 base, and 10 bases had no gene match.

Ten or more counts support this clonotype. The V call is TRBV9, the J call TRBJ2-1, with D possibly being TRBD2 (7 bases). This CDR3 comprises 16 residues. V was trimmed by 0 bases and J by 8 bases, leaving 18 bases between them. The germline CDR1 and CDR2 sequences are SGDLS and YYNGEE. This CDR3 is CASSVVGGAGLDEQFF. The DNA for the CDR3 is TGTGCCAGCAGCGTAGTAGGGGGGGCGGGTCTCGATGAGCAGTTCTTC.

This clonotype was recorded at least ten times. The chain joins TRBV28 to TRBJ1-2, with a possible D match to TRBD1 (5 bases). V was cut by 3 bases and J by 8 bases, with 19 bases left in between. CDR1 is MDHEN and CDR2 is SYDVKM in the germline V gene. This CDR3 has 15 residues. The CDR3 reads CASSLARAGRGGYTF. The CDR3 nucleotides read TGTGCCAGCAGTTTGGCCCGGGCAGGGCGTGGGGGCTACACCTTC.

Worth noting for this clonotype: A much more abundant neighbour one base away suggests this may be a read error. The chain carries TRBV12-3 or TRBV12-4 and TRBJ2-7, with TRBD1 identical over 7 bases. Unmatched junction bases numbered 3, after V lost 1 base and J lost 3 bases. The CDR3 loop spans 14 amino acids. CDR3 DNA: TGTGCCAGCAGTTTAGTGGGGGACAGCTACGAGCAGTACTTC. It codes for CASSLVGDSYEQYF.

This clonotype was seen a few times. The genes are TRBV5-6 and TRBJ1-2; possibly TRBD1 for D (5 bases). The germline CDR1 and CDR2 sequences are SGHDT and YYEEEE. The germline V and J ends were trimmed by 0 bases and 8 bases, with 11 bases remaining between them. The CDR3 loop spans 13 amino acids. CDR3 bases: TGTGCCAGCAGCTTGGGACAGCCCACGGGCTACACCTTC. Protein product: CASSLGQPTGYTF.

As to this clonotype: At one of its ends the junction is not consistent with the germline gene, which may arise from a read error. The chain combines TRBV28 with TRBJ2-3, with TRBD2 identical over 12 bases. The CDR3 runs to 16 residues. Germline loops: CDR1 MDHEN, CDR2 SYDVKM. CDR3 bases: TGTGCCAGCAGTCCGCTAGCGGGGGGGGTCACACATACGCAGTATTTT. As protein: CASSPLAGGVTHTQYF.

This clonotype was seen only a few times. The rearrangement joins TRBV19 to TRBJ1-2, with D perhaps matching TRBD1 (6 bases). V was clipped by 10 bases and J by 3 bases, with 9 bases between them. Germline V gene sequence: CDR1 LNHDA, CDR2 SQIVND (reference sequence). There are 11 residues in the CDR3. The CDR3 loop reads CATWTDYGYTF. In DNA, the CDR3 is TGTGCCACCTGGACAGACTATGGCTACACCTTC.

Ten or more counts support this clonotype. V gene TRBV29-1 combines with J gene TRBJ2-1; D is uncertain. The V and J ends lost 0 bases and 0 bases respectively, with 9 bases between them. Germline CDR1 is SQVTM and CDR2 is ANQGSEA. This CDR3 is built from 15 residues. CDR3 protein: CSVEDGAYSYNEQFF. CDR3 coding DNA: TGCAGCGTTGAAGATGGAGCCTACTCCTACAATGAGCAGTTCTTC.